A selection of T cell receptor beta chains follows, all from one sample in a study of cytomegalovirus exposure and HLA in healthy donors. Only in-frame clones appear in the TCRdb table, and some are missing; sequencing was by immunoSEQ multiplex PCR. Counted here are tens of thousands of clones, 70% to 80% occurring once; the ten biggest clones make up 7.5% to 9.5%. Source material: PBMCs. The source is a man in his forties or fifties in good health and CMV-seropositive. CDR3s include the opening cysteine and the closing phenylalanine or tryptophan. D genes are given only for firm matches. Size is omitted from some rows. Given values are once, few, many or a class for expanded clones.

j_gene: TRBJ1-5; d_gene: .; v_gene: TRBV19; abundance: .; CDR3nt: TGTGCCAGTAGTATTCCGGACAGCGTCAATCAGCCCCAGCATTTT; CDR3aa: CASSIPDSVNQPQHF
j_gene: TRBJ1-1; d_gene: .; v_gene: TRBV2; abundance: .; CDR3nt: TGTGCCAGCAGTGAAGGAGGACAGCGCGCCTTT; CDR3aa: CASSEGGQRAF
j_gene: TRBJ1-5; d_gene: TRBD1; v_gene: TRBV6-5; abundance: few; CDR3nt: TGTGCCAGCAGTTATGGACAGGGCGGCCAGCCCCAGCATTTT; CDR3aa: CASSYGQGGQPQHF
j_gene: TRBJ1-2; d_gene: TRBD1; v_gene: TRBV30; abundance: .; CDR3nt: TGTGCCTGGACCTCCCGGCGACAGGGGAGCTATGGCTACACCTTC; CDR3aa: CAWTSRRQGSYGYTF
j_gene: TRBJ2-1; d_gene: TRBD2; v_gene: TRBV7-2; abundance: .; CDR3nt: TGTGCCAGCAGCCCTCCCGGGACTAGCGTTTACAATGAGCAGTTCTTC; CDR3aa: CASSPPGTSVYNEQFF
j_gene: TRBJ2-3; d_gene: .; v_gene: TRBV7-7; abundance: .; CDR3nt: TGTGCCAGCAGCCCCTTGGCAGGAAGGATTCATACGCAGTATTTT; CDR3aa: CASSPLAGRIHTQYF
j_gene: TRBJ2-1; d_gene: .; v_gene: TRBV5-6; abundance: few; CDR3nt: TGTGCCAGCAGCTTGAATCAAGGACTCCTACCTCCCAATGAGCAGTTCTTC; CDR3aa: CASSLNQGLLPPNEQFF
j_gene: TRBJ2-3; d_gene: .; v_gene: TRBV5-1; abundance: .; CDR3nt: TGCGCCAGCAGCTTGGGCGGTGATACGCAGTATTTT; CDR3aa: CASSLGGDTQYF
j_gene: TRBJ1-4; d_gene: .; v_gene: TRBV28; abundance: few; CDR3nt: TGTGCCAGCAACCCGGGGGGATTAACTAGGGAAAAACTGTTTTTT; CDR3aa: CASNPGGLTREKLFF
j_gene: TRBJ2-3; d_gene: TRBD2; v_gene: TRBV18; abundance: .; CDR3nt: TGTGCCAGCTCACCTCCCGGGACTAGAGGCACAGATACGCAGTATTTT; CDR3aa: CASSPPGTRGTDTQYF
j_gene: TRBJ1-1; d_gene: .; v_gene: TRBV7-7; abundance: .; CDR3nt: TGTGCCAGCAGCTTGGACGGGATGAACACTGAAGCTTTCTTT; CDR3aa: CASSLDGMNTEAFF
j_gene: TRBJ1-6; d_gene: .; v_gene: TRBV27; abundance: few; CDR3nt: TGTGCCAGCAGTTTCGCACAGAACAATTCACCCCTCCACTTT; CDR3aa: CASSFAQNNSPLHF
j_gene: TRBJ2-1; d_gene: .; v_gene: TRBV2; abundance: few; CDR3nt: TGTGCCAGCACCGGGGACACCCACTCCTACAATGAGCAGTTCTTC; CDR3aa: CASTGDTHSYNEQFF
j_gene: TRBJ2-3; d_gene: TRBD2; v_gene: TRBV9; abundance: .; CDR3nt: TGTGCCAGCACCCTAGCGGGGGGCTCCACAGATACGCAGTATTTT; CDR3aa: CASTLAGGSTDTQYF
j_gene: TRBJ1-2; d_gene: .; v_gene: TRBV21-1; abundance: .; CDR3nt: TGTGCCAGGGTTCTGAGTCAAAACTATGGCTACACCTTC; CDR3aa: CARVLSQNYGYTF
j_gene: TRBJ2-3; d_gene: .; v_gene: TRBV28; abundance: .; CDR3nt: TGTGCCACCCGTCGACAGAGCACAGATACGCAGTATTTT; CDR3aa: CATRRQSTDTQYF
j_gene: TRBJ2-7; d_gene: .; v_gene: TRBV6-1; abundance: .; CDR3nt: TGTGCCAGCAGTAAAGACAGGCTATCCTACGAGCAGTACTTC; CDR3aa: CASSKDRLSYEQYF
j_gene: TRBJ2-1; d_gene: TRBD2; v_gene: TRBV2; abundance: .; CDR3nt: TGTGCCAGCAATCCGAGGACTAGCGGGAGTCTTGCTGAGCAGTTCTTC; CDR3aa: CASNPRTSGSLAEQFF
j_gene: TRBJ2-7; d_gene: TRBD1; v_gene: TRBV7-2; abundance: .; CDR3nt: TGTGCCAGCAGCCCGGGGACAGCTTCCGGCGAGCAGTACTTC; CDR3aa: CASSPGTASGEQYF
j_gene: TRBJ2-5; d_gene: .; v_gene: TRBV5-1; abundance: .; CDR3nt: TGCGCCAGCAGCCCCCCGGCCGCGGGCCAGTACTTC; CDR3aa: CASSPPAAGQYF
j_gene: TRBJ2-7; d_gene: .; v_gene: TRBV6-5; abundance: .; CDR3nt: TGTGCCAGCGGGCGAGGGATTTCCTACGAGCAGTACTTC; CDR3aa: CASGRGISYEQYF
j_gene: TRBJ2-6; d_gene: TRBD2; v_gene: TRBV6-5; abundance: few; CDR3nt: TGTGCCTCCTCGGGGGGGCCAGGGGCCAACGTCCTGACTTTC; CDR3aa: CASSGGPGANVLTF
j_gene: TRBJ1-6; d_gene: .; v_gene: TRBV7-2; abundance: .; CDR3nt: TGTGCCAGCAGTTCCGGAGCGGCCCTTAGGAATTCACCCCTCCACTTT; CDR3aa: CASSSGAALRNSPLHF
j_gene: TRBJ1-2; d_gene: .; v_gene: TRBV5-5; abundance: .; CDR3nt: TGTGCCAGCAGCCTCCCAACAGGGAGGGGTGGCTACACCTTC; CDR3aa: CASSLPTGRGGYTF
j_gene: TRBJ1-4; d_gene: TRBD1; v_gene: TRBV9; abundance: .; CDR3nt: TGTGCCAGCAGCGTAACAGGGGTGGATGAAAAACTGTTTTTT; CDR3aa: CASSVTGVDEKLFF
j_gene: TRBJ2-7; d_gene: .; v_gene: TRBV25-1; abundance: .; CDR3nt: TGTGCCAGCAGTGAAGGTGAGACCTACGAGCAGTACTTC; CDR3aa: CASSEGETYEQYF
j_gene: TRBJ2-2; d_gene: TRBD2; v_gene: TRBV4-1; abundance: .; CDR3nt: TGCGCCAGCAGCCAAGTCGGACTAGCGGGAGGTCGGAACACCGGGGAGCTGTTTTTT; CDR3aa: CASSQVGLAGGRNTGELFF
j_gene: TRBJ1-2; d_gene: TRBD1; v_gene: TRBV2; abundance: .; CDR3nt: TGTGCCAGCAGTCCGGGTTCCAGGGGGAGTGGCTACACCTTC; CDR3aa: CASSPGSRGSGYTF
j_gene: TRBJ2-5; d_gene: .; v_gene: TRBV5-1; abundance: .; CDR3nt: TGCGCCAGCAGCTTGAACGACGGCGGCCAAGAGACCCAGTACTTC; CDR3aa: CASSLNDGGQETQYF
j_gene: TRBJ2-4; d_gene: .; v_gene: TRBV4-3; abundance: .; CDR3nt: TGCGCCAGCAGCCAAGACCGAGGCAAAAACATTCAGTACTTC; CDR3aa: CASSQDRGKNIQYF
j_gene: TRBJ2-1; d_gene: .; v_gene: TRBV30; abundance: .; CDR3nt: TGTGCCTGGGAGGACATTATTTCCTACAATGAGCAGTTCTTC; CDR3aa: CAWEDIISYNEQFF
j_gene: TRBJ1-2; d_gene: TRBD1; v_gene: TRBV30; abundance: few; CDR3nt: TGTGCCTGGAGTTTTCCCCCGGGGACAGGGGGAGGCTACACCTTC; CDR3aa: CAWSFPPGTGGGYTF
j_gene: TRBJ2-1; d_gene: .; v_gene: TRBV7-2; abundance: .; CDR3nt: TGTGCCAGCAGCTTAGGGCGGGAAAGCGAGCAGTTCTTC; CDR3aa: CASSLGRESEQFF
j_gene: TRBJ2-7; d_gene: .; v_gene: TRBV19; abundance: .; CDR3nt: TGTGCCAGTACCGATCAGGTGACCTACGAGCAGTACTTC; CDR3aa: CASTDQVTYEQYF
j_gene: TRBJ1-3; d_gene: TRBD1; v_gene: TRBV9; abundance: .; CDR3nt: TGTGCCAGCAGCTCCGGGACAGGGCCTAAATCCTCTGGAAACACCATATATTTT; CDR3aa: CASSSGTGPKSSGNTIYF
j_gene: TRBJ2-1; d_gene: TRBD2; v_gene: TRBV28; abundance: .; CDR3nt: TGTGCCAGCAGCCTAGCGGGGGCCGGTATCTACAATGAGCAGTTCTTC; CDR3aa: CASSLAGAGIYNEQFF
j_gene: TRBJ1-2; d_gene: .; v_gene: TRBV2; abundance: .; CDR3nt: TGTGCCAGCAGGCCCGGCAGGGAAGGCGGCTACACCTTC; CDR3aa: CASRPGREGGYTF
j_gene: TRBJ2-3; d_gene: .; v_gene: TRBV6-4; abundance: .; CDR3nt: TGTGCCAGCAGTTACGACTACACCACAGATACGCAGTATTTT; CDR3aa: CASSYDYTTDTQYF
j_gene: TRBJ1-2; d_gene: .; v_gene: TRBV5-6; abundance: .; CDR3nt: TGTGCCAGCAGCTGGGGGGGGCTTCGCTACACCTTC; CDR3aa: CASSWGGLRYTF
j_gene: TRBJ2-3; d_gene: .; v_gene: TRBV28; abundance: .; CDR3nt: TGTGCCAGCAGAACACCCACAGATACGCAGTATTTT; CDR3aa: CASRTPTDTQYF